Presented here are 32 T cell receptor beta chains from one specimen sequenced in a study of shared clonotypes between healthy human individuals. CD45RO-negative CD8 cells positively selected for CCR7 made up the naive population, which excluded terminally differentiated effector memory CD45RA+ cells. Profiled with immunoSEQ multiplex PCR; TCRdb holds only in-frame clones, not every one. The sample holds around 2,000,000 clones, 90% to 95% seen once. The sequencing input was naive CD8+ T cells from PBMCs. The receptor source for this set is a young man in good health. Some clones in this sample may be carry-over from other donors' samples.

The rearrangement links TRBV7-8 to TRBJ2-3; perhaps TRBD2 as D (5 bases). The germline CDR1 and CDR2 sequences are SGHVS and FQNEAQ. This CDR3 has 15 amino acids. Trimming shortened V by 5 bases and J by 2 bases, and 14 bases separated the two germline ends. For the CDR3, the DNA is TGTGCCAGCAGCCCTCGGCTAGCATTCACAGATACGCAGTATTTT. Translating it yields CASSPRLAFTDTQYF.

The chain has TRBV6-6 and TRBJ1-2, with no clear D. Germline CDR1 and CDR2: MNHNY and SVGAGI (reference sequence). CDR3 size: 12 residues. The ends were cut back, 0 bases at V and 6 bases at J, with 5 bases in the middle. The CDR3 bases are TGTGCCAGCAGTTACTCCCCGAATGGCTACACCTTC. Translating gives CASSYSPNGYTF.

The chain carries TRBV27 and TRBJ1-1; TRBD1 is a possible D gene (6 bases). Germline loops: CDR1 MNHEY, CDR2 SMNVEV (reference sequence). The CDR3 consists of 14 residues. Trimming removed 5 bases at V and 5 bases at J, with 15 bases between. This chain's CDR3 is CASSGHYRETEAFF. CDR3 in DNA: TGTGCCAGCAGTGGCCACTACAGGGAAACTGAAGCTTTCTTT.

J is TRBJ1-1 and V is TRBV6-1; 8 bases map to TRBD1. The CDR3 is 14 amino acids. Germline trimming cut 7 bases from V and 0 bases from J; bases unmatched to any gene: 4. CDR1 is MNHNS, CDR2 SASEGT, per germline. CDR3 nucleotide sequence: TGTGCCAGCACCGACAGGGGAGTGAACACTGAAGCTTTCTTT. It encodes CASTDRGVNTEAFF.

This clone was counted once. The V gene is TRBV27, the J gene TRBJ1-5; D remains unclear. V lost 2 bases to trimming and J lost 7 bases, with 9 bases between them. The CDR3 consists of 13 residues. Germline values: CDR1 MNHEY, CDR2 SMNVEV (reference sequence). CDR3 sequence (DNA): TGTGCCAGCAGTTTAGAGGGTGGGCAGCCCCAGCATTTT. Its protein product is CASSLEGGQPQHF.

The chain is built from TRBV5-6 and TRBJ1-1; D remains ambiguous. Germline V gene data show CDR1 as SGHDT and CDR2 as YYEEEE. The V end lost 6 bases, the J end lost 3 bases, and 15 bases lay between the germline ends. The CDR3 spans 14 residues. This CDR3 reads CASTISWADTEAFF. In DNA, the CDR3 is TGTGCCAGCACTATTTCATGGGCGGACACTGAAGCTTTCTTT.

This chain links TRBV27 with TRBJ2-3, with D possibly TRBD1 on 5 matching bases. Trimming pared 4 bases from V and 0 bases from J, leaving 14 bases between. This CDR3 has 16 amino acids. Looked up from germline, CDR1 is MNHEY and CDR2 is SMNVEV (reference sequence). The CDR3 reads CASSWWTPSSTDTQYF. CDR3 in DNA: TGTGCCAGCAGTTGGTGGACACCCTCTAGCACAGATACGCAGTATTTT.

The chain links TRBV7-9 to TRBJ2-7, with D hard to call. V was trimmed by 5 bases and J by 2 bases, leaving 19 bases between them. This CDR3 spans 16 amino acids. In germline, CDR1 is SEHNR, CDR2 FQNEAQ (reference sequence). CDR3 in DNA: TGTGCCAGCAGCCCACCCATTGGGCAGAAGACCTACGAGCAGTACTTC. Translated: CASSPPIGQKTYEQYF.

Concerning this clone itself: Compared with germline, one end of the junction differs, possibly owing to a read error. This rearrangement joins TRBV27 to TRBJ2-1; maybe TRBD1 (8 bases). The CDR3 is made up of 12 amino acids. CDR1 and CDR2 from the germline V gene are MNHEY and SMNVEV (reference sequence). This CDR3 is CASSLSGGTGIF. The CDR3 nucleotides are TGTGCCAGCAGTTTATCGGGGGGGACAGGAATCTTC.

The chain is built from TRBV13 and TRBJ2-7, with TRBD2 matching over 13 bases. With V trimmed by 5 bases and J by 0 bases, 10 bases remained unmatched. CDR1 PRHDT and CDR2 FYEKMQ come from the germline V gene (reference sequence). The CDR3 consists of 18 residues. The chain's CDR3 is CASSTKEGTSGDSYEQYF. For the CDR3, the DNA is TGTGCCAGCAGCACTAAAGAAGGGACTAGCGGGGACTCCTACGAGCAGTACTTC.

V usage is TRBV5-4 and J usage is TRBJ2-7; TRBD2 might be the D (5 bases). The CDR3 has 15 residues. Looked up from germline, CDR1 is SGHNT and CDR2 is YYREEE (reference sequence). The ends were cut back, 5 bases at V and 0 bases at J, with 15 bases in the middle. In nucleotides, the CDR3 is TGTGCCAGCAGGACGGAGGACGATCTCTCCTACGAGCAGTACTTC. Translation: CASRTEDDLSYEQYF. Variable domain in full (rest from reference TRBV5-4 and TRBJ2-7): ETGVTQSPTHLIKTRGQQVTLRCSSQSGHNTVSWYQQALGQGPQFIFQYYREEENGRGNFPPRFSGLQFPNYSSELNVNALELDDSALYLCASRTEDDLSYEQYFGPGTRLTVT.

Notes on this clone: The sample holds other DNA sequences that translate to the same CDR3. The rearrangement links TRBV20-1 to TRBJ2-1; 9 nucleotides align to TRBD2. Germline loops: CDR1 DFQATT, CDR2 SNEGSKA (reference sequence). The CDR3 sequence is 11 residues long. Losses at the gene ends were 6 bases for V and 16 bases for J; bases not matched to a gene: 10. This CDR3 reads CSAPTSGRDFF. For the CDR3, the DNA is TGCAGTGCCCCGACTAGCGGACGGGATTTCTTC.

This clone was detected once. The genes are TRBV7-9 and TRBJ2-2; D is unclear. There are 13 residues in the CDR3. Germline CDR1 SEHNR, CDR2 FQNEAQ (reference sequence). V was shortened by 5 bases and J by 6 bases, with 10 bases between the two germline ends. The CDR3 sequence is CASSPPRAGELFF. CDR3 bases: TGTGCCAGCAGCCCCCCCCGGGCCGGGGAGCTGTTTTTT. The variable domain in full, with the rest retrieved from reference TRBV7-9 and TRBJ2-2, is DTGVSQNPRHKITKRGQNVTFRCDPISEHNRLYWYRQTLGQGPEFLTYFQNEAQLEKSRLLSDRFSAERPKGSFSTLEIQRTEQGDSAMYLCASSPPRAGELFFGEGSRLTVL.

CDR3 region: CASSQDGEGMDTEAFF. DNA for the CDR3: TGTGCCAGCAGCCAAGATGGGGAGGGGATGGACACTGAAGCTTTCTTT. This chain joins TRBV14 and TRBJ1-1, with D possibly TRBD1 on 5 matching bases. The V gene lost 0 bases and the J gene lost 3 bases, with 14 bases spanning the gap. Germline values: CDR1 SGHDN, CDR2 FVKESK. This CDR3 is 16 amino acids long.

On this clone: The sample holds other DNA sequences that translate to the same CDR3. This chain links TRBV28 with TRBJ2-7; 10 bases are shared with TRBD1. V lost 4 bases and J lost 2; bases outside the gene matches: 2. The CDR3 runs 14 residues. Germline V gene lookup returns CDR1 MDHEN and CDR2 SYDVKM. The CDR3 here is CASSSGQGPYEQYF. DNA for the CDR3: TGTGCCAGCAGTTCGGGACAGGGGCCCTACGAGCAGTACTTC.

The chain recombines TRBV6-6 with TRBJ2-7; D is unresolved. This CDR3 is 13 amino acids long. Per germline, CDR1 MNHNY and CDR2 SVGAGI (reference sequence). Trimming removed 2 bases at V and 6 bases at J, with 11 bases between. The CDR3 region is CASSYLPVGEQYF. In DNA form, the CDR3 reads TGTGCCAGCAGTTACCTTCCTGTCGGCGAGCAGTACTTC.

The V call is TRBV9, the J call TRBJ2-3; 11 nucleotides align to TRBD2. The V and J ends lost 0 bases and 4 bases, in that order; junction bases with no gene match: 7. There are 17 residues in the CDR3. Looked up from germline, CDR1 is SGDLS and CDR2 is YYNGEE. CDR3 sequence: CASSVGGSGRAPDTQYF. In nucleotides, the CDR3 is TGTGCCAGCAGCGTAGGGGGTAGCGGGAGGGCCCCAGATACGCAGTATTTT.

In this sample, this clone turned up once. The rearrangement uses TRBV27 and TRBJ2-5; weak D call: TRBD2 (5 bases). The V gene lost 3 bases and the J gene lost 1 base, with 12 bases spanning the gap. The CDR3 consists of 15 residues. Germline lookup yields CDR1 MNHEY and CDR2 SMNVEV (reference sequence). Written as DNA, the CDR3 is TGTGCCAGCAGTTTGGGAGTCCTTACCCAAGAGACCCAGTACTTC. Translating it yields CASSLGVLTQETQYF.

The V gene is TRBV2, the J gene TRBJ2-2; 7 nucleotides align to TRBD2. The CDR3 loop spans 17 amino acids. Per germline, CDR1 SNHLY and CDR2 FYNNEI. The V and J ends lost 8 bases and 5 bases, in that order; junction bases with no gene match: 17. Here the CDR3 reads CASSEGYWRGSTGELFF. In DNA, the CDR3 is TGTGCCAGCTCGGAAGGATACTGGCGGGGGAGTACCGGGGAGCTGTTTTTT.

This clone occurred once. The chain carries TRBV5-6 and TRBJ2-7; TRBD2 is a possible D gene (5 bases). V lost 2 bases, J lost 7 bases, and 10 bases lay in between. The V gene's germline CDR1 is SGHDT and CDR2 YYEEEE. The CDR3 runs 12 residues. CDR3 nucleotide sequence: TGTGCCAGCAGCTTAACTAGAAGGGAGCAGTACTTC. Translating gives CASSLTRREQYF.

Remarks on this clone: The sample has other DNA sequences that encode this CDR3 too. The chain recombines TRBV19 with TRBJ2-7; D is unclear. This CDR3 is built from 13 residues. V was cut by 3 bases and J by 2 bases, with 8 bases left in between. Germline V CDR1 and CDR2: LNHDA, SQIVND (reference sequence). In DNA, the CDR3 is TGTGCCAGTAGTATCGCATCGGCCTACGAGCAGTACTTC. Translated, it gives CASSIASAYEQYF.

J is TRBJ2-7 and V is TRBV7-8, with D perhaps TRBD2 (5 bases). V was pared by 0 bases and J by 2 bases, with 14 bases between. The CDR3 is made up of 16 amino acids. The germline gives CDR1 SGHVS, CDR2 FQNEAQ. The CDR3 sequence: CASSLAPRGTPYEQYF. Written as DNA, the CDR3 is TGTGCCAGCAGCTTAGCGCCCCGGGGTACTCCCTACGAGCAGTACTTC.

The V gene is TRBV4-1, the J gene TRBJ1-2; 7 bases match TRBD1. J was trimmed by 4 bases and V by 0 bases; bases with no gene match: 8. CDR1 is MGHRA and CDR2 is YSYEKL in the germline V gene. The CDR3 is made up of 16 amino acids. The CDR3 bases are TGCGCCAGCAGCCAAGAAACAGGGGTTTTCGTCTATGGCTACACCTTC. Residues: CASSQETGVFVYGYTF.

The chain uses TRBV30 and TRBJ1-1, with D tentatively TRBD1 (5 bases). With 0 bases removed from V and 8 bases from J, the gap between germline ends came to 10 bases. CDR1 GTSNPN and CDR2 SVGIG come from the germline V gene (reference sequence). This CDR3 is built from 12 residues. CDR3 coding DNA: TGTGCCTGGAGTGTAGGGGTTCCAGAAGCTTTCTTT. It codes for CAWSVGVPEAFF.

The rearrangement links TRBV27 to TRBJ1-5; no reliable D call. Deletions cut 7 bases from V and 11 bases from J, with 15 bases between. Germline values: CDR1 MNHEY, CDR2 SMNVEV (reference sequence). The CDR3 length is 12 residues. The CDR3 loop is CASTHHMRAQHF. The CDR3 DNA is TGTGCCAGCACGCACCACATGAGGGCCCAGCATTTT.

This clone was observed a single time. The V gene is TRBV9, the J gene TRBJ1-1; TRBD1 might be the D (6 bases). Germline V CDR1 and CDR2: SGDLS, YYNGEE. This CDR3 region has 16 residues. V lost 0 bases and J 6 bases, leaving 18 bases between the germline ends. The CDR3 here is CASSVDGRGRGSEAFF. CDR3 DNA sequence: TGTGCCAGCAGCGTAGACGGCAGGGGAAGAGGCTCTGAAGCTTTCTTT.

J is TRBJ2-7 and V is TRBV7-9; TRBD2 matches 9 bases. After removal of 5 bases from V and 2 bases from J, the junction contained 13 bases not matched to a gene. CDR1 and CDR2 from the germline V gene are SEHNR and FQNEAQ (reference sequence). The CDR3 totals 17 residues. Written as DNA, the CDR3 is TGTGCCAGCAGCGGAAGAGGCCTAGCGGGAATCCCCTACGAGCAGTACTTC. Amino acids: CASSGRGLAGIPYEQYF. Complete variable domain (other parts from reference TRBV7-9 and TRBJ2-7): DTGVSQNPRHKITKRGQNVTFRCDPISEHNRLYWYRQTLGQGPEFLTYFQNEAQLEKSRLLSDRFSAERPKGSFSTLEIQRTEQGDSAMYLCASSGRGLAGIPYEQYFGPGTRLTVT.

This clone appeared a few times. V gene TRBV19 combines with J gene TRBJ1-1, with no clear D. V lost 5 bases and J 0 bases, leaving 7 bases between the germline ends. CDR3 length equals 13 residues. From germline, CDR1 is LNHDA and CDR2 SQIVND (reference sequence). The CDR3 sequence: CASSVAVNTEAFF. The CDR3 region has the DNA TGTGCCAGTAGTGTCGCGGTGAACACTGAAGCTTTCTTT.

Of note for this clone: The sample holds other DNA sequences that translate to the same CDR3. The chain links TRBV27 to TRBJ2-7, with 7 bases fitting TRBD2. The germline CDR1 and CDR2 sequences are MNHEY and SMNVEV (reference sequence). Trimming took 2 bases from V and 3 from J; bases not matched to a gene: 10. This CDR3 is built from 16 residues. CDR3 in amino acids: CASSLSSGTILYEQYF. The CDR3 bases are TGTGCCAGCAGTTTAAGTTCCGGGACTATCCTCTACGAGCAGTACTTC.

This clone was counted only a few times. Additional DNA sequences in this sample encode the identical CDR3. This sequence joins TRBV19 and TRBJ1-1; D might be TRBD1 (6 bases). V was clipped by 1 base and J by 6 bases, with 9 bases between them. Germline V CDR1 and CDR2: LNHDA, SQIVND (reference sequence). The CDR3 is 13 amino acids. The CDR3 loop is CASSIGSGAEAFF. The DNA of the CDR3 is TGTGCCAGTAGTATAGGGTCAGGGGCTGAAGCTTTCTTT.

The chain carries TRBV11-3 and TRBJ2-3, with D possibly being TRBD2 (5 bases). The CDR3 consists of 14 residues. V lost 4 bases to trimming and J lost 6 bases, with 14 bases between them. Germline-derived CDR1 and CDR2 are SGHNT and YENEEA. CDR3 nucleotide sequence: TGTGCCAGCAGCTCTTCGCGAGGGATTGATACGCAGTATTTT. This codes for CASSSSRGIDTQYF.

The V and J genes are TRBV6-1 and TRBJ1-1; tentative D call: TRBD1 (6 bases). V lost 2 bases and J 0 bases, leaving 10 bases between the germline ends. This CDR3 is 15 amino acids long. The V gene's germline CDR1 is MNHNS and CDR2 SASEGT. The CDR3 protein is CASSELTGLNTEAFF. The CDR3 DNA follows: TGTGCCAGCAGTGAACTCACAGGGCTGAACACTGAAGCTTTCTTT.